The rows below give T cell receptor beta chains drawn from one sample of a study of early T cells in non-severe SARS-CoV-2 infection. TCRdb re-called the 5' RACE reads with MiXCR, one entry per CDR3 protein. The repertoire holds around 48,000 distinct CDR3 sequences, with 13% as singletons. Sequencing used whole blood. These receptors all stem from an adult who was a healthcare worker with PCR-confirmed SARS-CoV-2 infection or an uninfected control (not recorded which). Each CDR3 is given with its conserved first and last residue. The D gene is left open where the match is weak. Some rows mark clone size as missing; the rest say once, few, many or name a class of expanded clone.

v_call: TRBV20-1; clone_size: many; j_call: TRBJ2-3; d_call: TRBD2; cdr3_nt: TGCAGTGCTAGAGATTGGGACTATCAGTATTTT; cdr3_aa: CSARDWDYQYF
v_call: TRBV29-1; clone_size: many; j_call: TRBJ1-5; d_call: NA; cdr3_nt: TGCAGCGTGAATGACGGCAATCAGCCCCAGCATTTT; cdr3_aa: CSVNDGNQPQHF
v_call: TRBV29-1; clone_size: many; j_call: TRBJ1-5; d_call: NA; cdr3_nt: TGCAGCGTTGCGATTATGGGAAATCAGCCCCAGCATTTT; cdr3_aa: CSVAIMGNQPQHF
v_call: TRBV7-9; clone_size: many; j_call: TRBJ1-1; d_call: TRBD1; cdr3_nt: TGTGCCAGCAGCAGACAGGGGCCCACTGAAGCTTTCTTT; cdr3_aa: CASSRQGPTEAFF
v_call: TRBV7-2; clone_size: NA; j_call: TRBJ2-2; d_call: TRBD1; cdr3_nt: TGTGCCAGCAGCAACCGGGACAGCCTCACCGGGGAGCTGTTTTTT; cdr3_aa: CASSNRDSLTGELFF
v_call: TRBV7-9; clone_size: NA; j_call: TRBJ1-1; d_call: NA; cdr3_nt: TGTGCCAGCAGCTTAGTCGAGGGCATGAAGAACACTGAAGCTTTCTTT; cdr3_aa: CASSLVEGMKNTEAFF
v_call: TRBV19; clone_size: NA; j_call: TRBJ1-5; d_call: TRBD1; cdr3_nt: TGTGCCAGTAGTGCCAGACAGGGGGCGACGGGCAATCAGCCCCAGCATTTT; cdr3_aa: CASSARQGATGNQPQHF
v_call: TRBV7-8; clone_size: NA; j_call: TRBJ1-1; d_call: NA; cdr3_nt: TGTGCCAGCAGCTTAGACCGGGGTTGGTCCGGAGCTTTCTTT; cdr3_aa: CASSLDRGWSGAFF
v_call: TRBV9; clone_size: NA; j_call: TRBJ1-6; d_call: NA; cdr3_nt: TGTGCCAGCAGCGTACTTGGGGGAAGACCCCTCCACTTT; cdr3_aa: CASSVLGGRPLHF
v_call: TRBV29-1; clone_size: few; j_call: TRBJ2-2; d_call: TRBD2; cdr3_nt: TGCAGCGTCTCCGGGACTAGCGGAGGAGACACCGGGGAGCTTTTTTTT; cdr3_aa: CSVSGTSGGDTGELFF
v_call: TRBV21-1; clone_size: many; j_call: TRBJ2-1; d_call: NA; cdr3_nt: TGTGCCAGCAGCCCCCGGCCGGGACAGGAAAGATCCTACAATGAGCAGTTCTTC; cdr3_aa: CASSPRPGQERSYNEQFF
v_call: TRBV21-1; clone_size: few; j_call: TRBJ1-6; d_call: NA; cdr3_nt: TGTGCCAAGAGCTCCTATAATTCACCCCTCCACTTT; cdr3_aa: CAKSSYNSPLHF
v_call: TRBV7-2; clone_size: NA; j_call: TRBJ1-2; d_call: NA; cdr3_nt: TGTGCCAGCAGCCCCGAGGGACGGCAAATCTATGGCTACACCTTC; cdr3_aa: CASSPEGRQIYGYTF
v_call: TRBV4-1; clone_size: NA; j_call: TRBJ1-2; d_call: NA; cdr3_nt: TGCGCCAGCAGCCAAGTATGGGGCAGGTCTAACTATGGCTACACCTTC; cdr3_aa: CASSQVWGRSNYGYTF
v_call: TRBV29-1; clone_size: many; j_call: TRBJ1-1; d_call: TRBD1; cdr3_nt: TGCAGCGGAGGACAGGGTTGGAACACTGAAGCTTTCTTT; cdr3_aa: CSGGQGWNTEAFF
v_call: TRBV30; clone_size: NA; j_call: TRBJ2-1; d_call: NA; cdr3_nt: TGTGCCTGGAGTCATAGGGTCAGGGGCAATAATGAGCAGTTCTTC; cdr3_aa: CAWSHRVRGNNEQFF
v_call: TRBV5-1; clone_size: many; j_call: TRBJ2-2; d_call: NA; cdr3_nt: TGCGCCAGCAGCTCCGCGTTACAGGGCGCCGGGGAGCTGTTTTTT; cdr3_aa: CASSSALQGAGELFF
v_call: TRBV20-1; clone_size: many; j_call: TRBJ2-3; d_call: NA; cdr3_nt: TGCAGTGCTAGAGAACCTTACACAGATACGCAGTATTTT; cdr3_aa: CSAREPYTDTQYF
v_call: TRBV2; clone_size: few; j_call: TRBJ2-1; d_call: NA; cdr3_nt: TGTGCCAGGGAAAGAGCGGGCAACTACTCCTACAATGAGCAGTTCTTC; cdr3_aa: CARERAGNYSYNEQFF
v_call: TRBV28; clone_size: many; j_call: TRBJ1-3; d_call: TRBD1; cdr3_nt: TGTGCCAGCACCTACACAGGGGCTGGAAACACCATATATTTT; cdr3_aa: CASTYTGAGNTIYF
v_call: TRBV28; clone_size: few; j_call: TRBJ2-3; d_call: NA; cdr3_nt: TGTGCCAGCAGTTTTCCGGACGTCAGCGCTACGCAGTATTTT; cdr3_aa: CASSFPDVSATQYF
v_call: TRBV6-5; clone_size: NA; j_call: TRBJ2-3; d_call: NA; cdr3_nt: TGTGCCAGCAGCCTCCGGGACACAGTTACAGATACGCAGTATTTT; cdr3_aa: CASSLRDTVTDTQYF
v_call: TRBV29-1; clone_size: many; j_call: TRBJ2-2; d_call: NA; cdr3_nt: TGCAGCGTTGAAGGGAATACCGGGGAGCTGTTTTTT; cdr3_aa: CSVEGNTGELFF
v_call: TRBV20-1; clone_size: many; j_call: TRBJ1-1; d_call: NA; cdr3_nt: TGCAGTGCTAGATTGGGACAGAACACTGAAGCTTTCTTT; cdr3_aa: CSARLGQNTEAFF
v_call: TRBV7-6; clone_size: few; j_call: TRBJ2-1; d_call: NA; cdr3_nt: TGTGCCAGCAGCCCCTGGACCTCCCATCCCTACAATGAGCAGTTCTTC; cdr3_aa: CASSPWTSHPYNEQFF
v_call: TRBV21-1; clone_size: NA; j_call: TRBJ2-7; d_call: NA; cdr3_nt: TGTGCCAGCAGCAAAGTGCGCGTCACCTACGAGCAGTACTTC; cdr3_aa: CASSKVRVTYEQYF
v_call: TRBV2; clone_size: few; j_call: TRBJ2-5; d_call: TRBD2; cdr3_nt: TGTGCCAGCAGGTTGCGGGGGGCGTTGGAGACCCAGTACTTC; cdr3_aa: CASRLRGALETQYF
v_call: TRBV20-1; clone_size: few; j_call: TRBJ1-1; d_call: NA; cdr3_nt: TGCAGTGCGGAAAAGGCAGGGAGTAACACTGAAGCTTTCTTT; cdr3_aa: CSAEKAGSNTEAFF
v_call: TRBV5-5; clone_size: many; j_call: TRBJ2-3; d_call: NA; cdr3_nt: TGTGCCAGCAGCGTGGACAGCCCTAGCACAGATACGCAGTATTTT; cdr3_aa: CASSVDSPSTDTQYF
v_call: TRBV29-1; clone_size: few; j_call: TRBJ2-2; d_call: TRBD2; cdr3_nt: TGCAGCGTTGGGTCTGAACTAGCGGGACCCGGGGAGCTGTTTTTT; cdr3_aa: CSVGSELAGPGELFF
v_call: TRBV6-5; clone_size: few; j_call: TRBJ1-1; d_call: NA; cdr3_nt: TGTGCCAGCAGTTACCGCCCCCGGGGTAACACTGAAGCTTTCTTT; cdr3_aa: CASSYRPRGNTEAFF
v_call: TRBV5-1; clone_size: many; j_call: TRBJ1-1; d_call: NA; cdr3_nt: TGCGCCAGCAGCTTGGCGAACACTGAAGCTTTCTTT; cdr3_aa: CASSLANTEAFF
v_call: TRBV11-2; clone_size: few; j_call: TRBJ2-2; d_call: TRBD1; cdr3_nt: TGTGCCAGCAGCTCGGGACAGGCCACCGGGGAGCTGTTTTTT; cdr3_aa: CASSSGQATGELFF
v_call: TRBV12-3/TRBV12-4; clone_size: many; j_call: TRBJ2-7; d_call: TRBD1; cdr3_nt: TGTGCCAGCAGTTTAGGACAGGGGGCGACCTACGAGCAGTACTTC; cdr3_aa: CASSLGQGATYEQYF
v_call: TRBV6-1; clone_size: NA; j_call: TRBJ2-1; d_call: TRBD2; cdr3_nt: TGTGCCAGCAGCGAGCGGGGGGTCTTGTACTACAATGAGCAGTTCTTC; cdr3_aa: CASSERGVLYYNEQFF
v_call: TRBV5-1; clone_size: many; j_call: TRBJ1-1; d_call: TRBD1; cdr3_nt: TGCGCCAGCAGCTTGCAGTACAGGACAGGGGGCCAGGACACTGAAGCTTTCTTT; cdr3_aa: CASSLQYRTGGQDTEAFF
v_call: TRBV14; clone_size: many; j_call: TRBJ2-7; d_call: TRBD1; cdr3_nt: TGTGCCAGCAGCCCCTGGGACAGGGGGTCCTACGAGCAGTACTTC; cdr3_aa: CASSPWDRGSYEQYF
v_call: TRBV28; clone_size: NA; j_call: TRBJ2-7; d_call: TRBD1; cdr3_nt: TGTGCCAGCAGTTTACAGGGGGCTACGAAGCAGTACTTC; cdr3_aa: CASSLQGATKQYF
v_call: TRBV9; clone_size: NA; j_call: TRBJ1-1; d_call: NA; cdr3_nt: TGTGCCAGCAGCCCTCGGCCAGCAGCTGAAGCTTTCTTT; cdr3_aa: CASSPRPAAEAFF
v_call: TRBV19; clone_size: few; j_call: TRBJ2-1; d_call: NA; cdr3_nt: TGTGCCAGTAGTCCCCGGGTAGCGTCTTACAATGAGCAGTTCTTC; cdr3_aa: CASSPRVASYNEQFF
v_call: TRBV14; clone_size: many; j_call: TRBJ2-3; d_call: NA; cdr3_nt: TGTGCCAGCAGCCGAGGACTGTTGAACACAGATACGCAGTATTTT; cdr3_aa: CASSRGLLNTDTQYF
v_call: TRBV12-3/TRBV12-4; clone_size: many; j_call: TRBJ1-5; d_call: NA; cdr3_nt: TGTGCCAGCAGTTTAGGTGAACCTGGGGCCCAGCATTTT; cdr3_aa: CASSLGEPGAQHF
v_call: TRBV27; clone_size: NA; j_call: TRBJ1-5; d_call: NA; cdr3_nt: TGTGCCAGCAGTCCCGACAGACACAATCAGCCCCAGCATTTT; cdr3_aa: CASSPDRHNQPQHF
v_call: TRBV25-1; clone_size: many; j_call: TRBJ2-3; d_call: NA; cdr3_nt: TGTGCCAGCAGTGAACTCGCGATCTCTAGCACAGATACGCAGTATTTT; cdr3_aa: CASSELAISSTDTQYF